The entry that follows covers one TCR beta chain sequence. Its binding antigen is unknown. Nothing much larger sits one base from this clone, and base qualities are not available. All of the donors in the study were healthy humans. The data were obtained in a study of T cell repertoires and Cas9 in healthy adults (dated by TCRdb to the late 2010s). Study-wide context: SpCas9-reactive T cells were characterized for multi-effector potency, cytotoxicity and lineage determination within the CD4 and CD8 compartments. Preexisting T cell immunity against the Streptococcus pyogenes Cas9 nuclease (SpCas9) used in CRISPR gene editing was examined in the study. Overall study outcomes, separate from this receptor: In vitro, SpCas9-reactive regulatory T cells were reported to reduce the proliferation and function of SpCas9-reactive effector T cells.

The library was made by the immunoSEQ multiplex PCR assay. TCRdb holds this immuneACCESS table with in-frame rearrangements only. Some clones are missing; in checked studies, unresolved V genes explain under half, and the rest has no known cause. The sample table contains 20,000 to 25,000 clones; only one count was recorded for roughly 90% of them. Around 0.71% of the sample is held by the ten biggest clonotypes. CDR1 and CDR2 (MDHEN, SYDVKM) derive from the germline V gene. Trimming removed 4 bases from V and 4 bases from J, leaving 13 bases between the germline ends. Reading from cysteine to phenylalanine, the CDR3 counts 14 amino acids. This entry keeps only the CDR3 DNA: 42 bases, framed from base 1.

The V and J genes are TRBV28 and TRBJ1-2, and perhaps TRBD1 as D gene, on 5 matching bases. The receptor's source is a human donor in good health. The material sequenced was CD4+ effector T cells (CD127+, CD25-, CD137-, CD154-) from PBMCs; culture status not recorded. The DNA is TGTGCCAGCAGTTCCCCCGACAGAGCCTATGGCTACACCTTC. This sequence encodes CASSSPDRAYGYTF.